Each of the 12 T cell receptor beta chains below was sequenced from the same sample in a study of blood T cell repertoires in COVID-19. Profiling relied on immunoSEQ multiplex PCR, and the TCRdb table lists in-frame clones only, not all of them. The sample lists approximately 180,000 clones; more than 70% were seen once. The sequenced sample consisted of peripheral blood. The receptor source for this set is a person between 65 and 80 years old with COVID-19, enrolled during active disease.

This chain connects TRBV28 to TRBJ2-1; 7 nucleotides align to TRBD2. The CDR3 is made up of 18 amino acids. V was clipped by 8 bases and J by 1 base; unmatched bases: 17. CDR1 is MDHEN and CDR2 is SYDVKM in the germline V gene. The CDR3: CASPPRDSWRGSYNEQFF. CDR3 coding DNA: TGTGCCAGCCCCCCGCGGGATTCTTGGCGGGGGTCCTACAATGAGCAGTTCTTC.

This clone was detected only a few times. The chain has TRBV2 and TRBJ2-7; TRBD2 aligns across 9 bases. Germline CDR1 reads SNHLY; CDR2 reads FYNNEI. The CDR3 runs to 13 residues. Losses at the gene ends were 6 bases for V and 6 bases for J; bases not matched to a gene: 6. The DNA for the CDR3 is TGTGCCAGCAGGGATAGCGGGAGAGCCGAGCAGTACTTC. It yields the protein CASRDSGRAEQYF. Drawing the rest from reference TRBV2 and TRBJ2-7, the complete variable domain is EPEVTQTPSHQVTQMGQEVILRCVPISNHLYFYWYRQILGQKVEFLVSFYNNEISEKSEIFDDQFSVERPDGSNFTLKIRSTKLEDSAMYFCASRDSGRAEQYFGPGTRLTVT.

This chain links TRBV5-1 with TRBJ2-3; 11 positions match TRBD2. V lost 7 bases to trimming and J lost 4 bases; unmatched junction nucleotides: 5. The CDR3 runs to 14 residues. Germline V gives CDR1 SGHRS, CDR2 YFSETQ. The CDR3 spells CASGGTSGSDTQYF. The CDR3 DNA follows: TGCGCCAGCGGGGGGACTAGCGGATCAGATACGCAGTATTTT.

The V and J genes are TRBV9 and TRBJ2-3, with TRBD2 matching over 7 bases. V gave up 1 base and J gave up 4 bases; unmatched junction bases: 12. This CDR3 is 17 amino acids long. The germline V gene encodes CDR1 SGDLS and CDR2 YYNGEE. The CDR3 DNA reads as TGTGCCAGCAGCGTAACCAGTCGGGGGGTTATCTCAGATACGCAGTATTTT. As protein: CASSVTSRGVISDTQYF.

The CDR3 protein is CASSLKITASGTDTQYF. CDR3 coding DNA: TGTGCCAGCAGCTTAAAGATTACGGCTAGCGGGACAGATACGCAGTATTTT. The V call is TRBV7-3, the J call TRBJ2-3, with 8 bases lining up with TRBD2. Trimming cost V 1 base and J 3 bases; bases outside gene matches: 9. The CDR3 length is 17 residues. Germline values: CDR1 SGHTA, CDR2 FQGTGA.

V gene TRBV3-1 (or the pseudogene TRBV3-2) combines with J gene TRBJ1-6; a possible D gene is TRBD1 (5 bases). The CDR3 extends over 15 amino acids. Trimming cost V 7 bases and J 7 bases, with 17 bases left between them. Germline V gives CDR1 LGHDT, CDR2 YNNKEL (reference sequence). The CDR3 DNA sequence: TGTGCCAGCACCCCGACAGCCATTACGAATTCACCCCTCCACTTT. Translated, it gives CASTPTAITNSPLHF.

Note on this clone: The sample holds other DNA sequences that translate to the same CDR3. This chain links TRBV6-5 with TRBJ1-3, with D unresolved. V lost 4 bases, J lost 0 bases, and 7 bases lay in between. CDR1 is MNHEY and CDR2 is SVGAGI in the germline V gene. This CDR3 contains 14 residues. The CDR3 sequence is CASSSLVSGNTIYF. CDR3 nucleotide sequence: TGTGCCAGCAGTTCTCTAGTCTCTGGAAACACCATATATTTT.

V is TRBV6-5 and J is TRBJ1-6; TRBD1 might be the D (5 bases). CDR3 size: 15 residues. Trimming took 7 bases from V and 9 from J, leaving 19 bases between them. Germline V gene sequence: CDR1 MNHEY, CDR2 SVGAGI. CDR3 amino acids: CASTPDSRVVSPLHF. The CDR3 nucleotides read TGTGCCAGCACCCCTGACAGTCGGGTCGTTTCACCCCTCCACTTT.

This chain links TRBV6-5 with TRBJ1-1; 7 positions match TRBD1. The CDR3 consists of 13 residues. Germline V gives CDR1 MNHEY, CDR2 SVGAGI. Unmatched junction bases numbered 4, after V lost 5 bases and J lost 4 bases. CDR3 region: CASSPRGSTEAFF. The DNA of the CDR3 is TGTGCCAGCAGTCCCAGGGGGAGCACTGAAGCTTTCTTT.

This sequence joins TRBV18 and TRBJ2-5; no firm D call. The CDR3 covers 13 residues. The V gene's germline CDR1 is KGHSH and CDR2 LQKENI. V was cut by 3 bases and J by 5 bases, with 10 bases left in between. CDR3 region: CASSPEVRETQYF. In nucleotides, the CDR3 is TGTGCCAGCTCACCTGAGGTACGGGAGACCCAGTACTTC.

V usage is TRBV27 and J usage is TRBJ2-7, with 7 nucleotides matching TRBD1. The CDR3 is made up of 13 amino acids. The ends lost 10 bases at V and 0 bases at J; junction bases unmatched: 6. Per germline, CDR1 MNHEY and CDR2 SMNVEV (reference sequence). The CDR3 loop reads CAINRDSSYEQYF. Here the CDR3 DNA reads TGTGCCATCAATCGGGACAGCTCCTACGAGCAGTACTTC.

This chain connects TRBV13 to TRBJ1-2, with 8 bases aligning to TRBD1. This CDR3 contains 17 residues. Germline CDR1 PRHDT, CDR2 FYEKMQ (reference sequence). Trimming removed 0 bases from V and 2 bases from J; junction bases left unmatched: 8. CDR3 residues: CASSLGLGTGSNYGYTF. The CDR3 DNA reads as TGTGCCAGCAGCTTAGGCTTAGGGACAGGCTCCAACTATGGCTACACCTTC.